This T cell receptor beta chain was recovered during a study of blood T cell repertoires in COVID-19. In the study overall: The United States, Italy and Spain were the sources of the acute and convalescent COVID-19 samples.

The germline CDR1 and CDR2 sequences are SGHTA and FQGNSA. The CDR3 spans 16 residues. V lost 5 bases to trimming and J lost 8 bases; unmatched junction nucleotides: 14. The sample holds one count of this clone. Sequenced by immunoSEQ multiplex PCR; TCRdb stores in-frame clones only, minus some. The table records about 170,000 clones, approximately 92% of them present only once. The chain employs TRBV7-2 and TRBJ2-3; 9 bases line up with TRBD2. Input material: peripheral blood. The TCR was taken from a woman aged 45-60 years with acute or convalescent COVID-19. CDR3: CASSISGRQGGRTQYF. In DNA form, the CDR3 reads TGTGCCAGCAGCATTAGCGGGAGACAGGGTGGGCGTACGCAGTATTTT.